The 22 T cell receptor beta chains below come from one sample, sequenced in a study of CD8 T cells in Susac syndrome (dated by TCRdb to the late 2010s). The library was built by means of the immunoSEQ multiplex PCR assay. RNA was extracted using the RNeasy kit, and about 0.5 to 1 microgram was reverse transcribed with random hexamers. Clones were called with MiXCR by TCRdb after fastp trimmed the public reads at Q25, and only in-frame beta chains were retained. All rows with the same CDR3 protein become a single entry with the most common DNA and genes. This sample gives some 180,000 distinct CDR3 sequences in total; about 95% of them show up just once. Together, the top ten hold 0.095% to 0.1% of the sample. The source material was CD4+ T cells from PBMCs. The origin of the receptors is a human donor with Susac syndrome.

The chain employs TRBV5-1 and TRBJ1-2; 9 nucleotides match TRBD1. The germline CDR1 and CDR2 sequences are SGHRS and YFSETQ. The length of the CDR3 is 13 residues. The V and J ends lost 4 bases and 6 bases, in that order; junction bases with no gene match: 4. This chain's CDR3 is CASSAGTGHGYTF. Written as DNA, the CDR3 is TGCGCCAGCAGCGCGGGGACAGGGCATGGCTACACCTTC.

V gene TRBV6-5 combines with J gene TRBJ2-3; maybe TRBD2 (6 bases). V was cut by 6 bases and J by 2 bases, with 15 bases left in between. The V gene's germline CDR1 is MNHEY and CDR2 SVGAGI. The CDR3 totals 15 residues. The CDR3 spells CASREGLLNTDTQYF. The CDR3 nucleotides read TGTGCCAGCAGGGAGGGACTCCTTAACACAGATACGCAGTATTTT.

The chain has TRBV3-1 and TRBJ2-3; 11 bases map to TRBD2. V lost 5 bases, J lost 5 bases, and 15 bases stayed unmatched. This CDR3 is built from 18 residues. Germline V gene lookup returns CDR1 LGHDT and CDR2 YNNKEL (reference sequence). The CDR3 reads CASSYLTGTSGPRDTQYF. The CDR3 region has the DNA TGTGCCAGCAGCTACCTAACCGGGACTAGCGGACCTCGAGATACGCAGTATTTT.

The chain is built from TRBV20-1 and TRBJ2-5, with 12 bases matching TRBD2. The V segment lost 3 bases and the J segment 4 bases; nucleotides outside the gene matches: 9. Germline assignment: CDR1 DFQATT and CDR2 SNEGSKA (reference sequence). The CDR3 is 16 residues long. The CDR3 region is CSASPRILAGGETQYF. The CDR3 DNA sequence: TGCAGTGCTAGTCCCCGTATACTAGCGGGAGGAGAGACCCAGTACTTC.

The chain couples TRBV5-1 to TRBJ2-1, with 8 positions matching TRBD1. V was pared by 5 bases and J by 8 bases, with 15 bases of the junction left unmatched. From germline, CDR1 is SGHRS and CDR2 YFSETQ. The CDR3 is 16 residues long. The CDR3 sequence is CASRRGRGQGADEQFF. The CDR3, as DNA: TGCGCCAGCAGGAGGGGTAGGGGCCAGGGGGCCGATGAGCAGTTCTTC.

The chain links TRBV20-1 to TRBJ1-1, with D perhaps matching TRBD1 (5 bases). Germline V CDR1 and CDR2: DFQATT, SNEGSKA (reference sequence). V was pared by 1 base and J by 12 bases, with 24 bases between. The CDR3 is made up of 15 amino acids. The CDR3 spells CSARGAGQTDSGTFF. The CDR3 nucleotides read TGCAGTGCTAGAGGGGCGGGGCAGACTGATAGCGGGACTTTCTTT.

The chain couples TRBV7-2 to TRBJ2-5; D is unclear. The CDR3 spans 14 residues. V was clipped by 5 bases and J by 3 bases, with 13 bases between them. The germline CDR1 and CDR2 sequences are SGHTA and FQGNSA. The CDR3 coding sequence is TGTGCCAGCAGCCCGAGGTCAGGTGAAGAGACCCAGTACTTC. This gives the protein CASSPRSGEETQYF. The full variable domain, in which reference TRBV7-2 and TRBJ2-5 provide the parts outside the CDR3, is GAGVSQSPSNKVTEKGKDVELRCDPISGHTALYWYRQSLGQGLEFLIYFQGNSAPDKSGLPSDRFSAERTGGSVSTLTIQRTQQEDSAVYLCASSPRSGEETQYFGPGTRLLVL.

V usage is TRBV28 and J usage is TRBJ1-1; D is unresolved. Looked up from germline, CDR1 is MDHEN and CDR2 is SYDVKM. The ends were cut back, 5 bases at V and 0 bases at J, with 13 bases in the middle. The CDR3 length is 15 residues. This CDR3 reads CASSPQSTVNTEAFF. CDR3 bases: TGTGCCAGCAGTCCCCAGTCAACAGTGAACACTGAAGCTTTCTTT.

A single count supports this clonotype. The chain has TRBV6-5 and TRBJ1-6; 7 bases agree with TRBD1. CDR3 length: 15 amino acids. Trimming removed 2 bases from V and 6 bases from J; junction bases left unmatched: 4. Germline V gene sequence: CDR1 MNHEY, CDR2 SVGAGI. CDR3 sequence: CASSYEGAGNSPLHF. The CDR3 DNA follows: TGTGCCAGCAGTTACGAGGGGGCGGGTAATTCACCCCTCCACTTT.

The genes are TRBV6-2 or TRBV6-3 and TRBJ1-2, with TRBD1 matching 9 bases. Unmatched junction bases numbered 10, after V lost 6 bases and J lost 8 bases. Germline CDR1 reads MNHEY; CDR2 reads SVGEGT. The CDR3 totals 14 residues. DNA for the CDR3: TGTGCCAGCAGACAACGTACCGGGACAGGGGGCTACACCTTC. Amino acid sequence: CASRQRTGTGGYTF.

V gene TRBV6-5 combines with J gene TRBJ2-5; D tentatively fits TRBD1 or TRBD2 (5 bases each). Germline CDR1 reads MNHEY; CDR2 reads SVGAGI. Trimming pared 0 bases from V and 4 bases from J, leaving 12 bases between. The CDR3 has 15 residues. Here the CDR3 reads CASSYSGRAVETQYF. The CDR3 DNA reads TGTGCCAGCAGTTACTCGGGACGTGCGGTAGAGACCCAGTACTTC.

The V gene is TRBV7-9, the J gene TRBJ2-6; D remains unclear. The CDR3 loop spans 15 amino acids. Trimming pared 5 bases from V and 1 base from J, leaving 9 bases between. Germline lookup yields CDR1 SEHNR and CDR2 FQNEAQ (reference sequence). The CDR3 nucleotides read TGTGCCAGCAGCACCCTGGGTTCTGGGGCCAACGTCCTGACTTTC. It codes for CASSTLGSGANVLTF.

The genes are TRBV2 and TRBJ2-5; weak D call: TRBD1 (5 bases). Looked up from germline, CDR1 is SNHLY and CDR2 is FYNNEI. The V end lost 6 bases, the J end lost 5 bases, and 13 bases lay between the germline ends. The CDR3 has 13 amino acids. The CDR3 bases are TGTGCCAGCAGCTTGGGGCCCGAGGAGACCCAGTACTTC. Residues: CASSLGPEETQYF.

This chain uses TRBV7-9 with TRBJ2-1; no reliable D call. V gave up 4 bases and J gave up 5 bases, with 18 bases separating them. CDR1 and CDR2 (germline): SEHNR, FQNEAQ (reference sequence). CDR3 length equals 16 residues. CDR3 loop: CASSSRAPRRDNEQFF. The CDR3 region has the DNA TGTGCCAGCAGCTCAAGGGCCCCTCGTAGGGACAATGAGCAGTTCTTC. The whole variable domain, remainder taken from reference TRBV7-9 and TRBJ2-1, is DTGVSQNPRHKITKRGQNVTFRCDPISEHNRLYWYRQTLGQGPEFLTYFQNEAQLEKSRLLSDRFSAERPKGSFSTLEIQRTEQGDSAMYLCASSSRAPRRDNEQFFGPGTRLTVL.

V is TRBV19 and J is TRBJ1-1; D is unresolved. Germline V gene lookup returns CDR1 LNHDA and CDR2 SQIVND (reference sequence). V was trimmed by 3 bases and J by 0 bases, leaving 11 bases between them. This CDR3 is built from 15 residues. CDR3 in DNA: TGTGCCAGTAGTATTCTAGGACTGCTGAACACTGAAGCTTTCTTT. Its protein is CASSILGLLNTEAFF.

The chain carries TRBV13 and TRBJ1-1; no definite D call. Germline V gives CDR1 PRHDT, CDR2 FYEKMQ (reference sequence). Trimming took 5 bases from V and 10 from J, leaving 17 bases between them. The CDR3 contains 13 residues. The chain's CDR3 is CASSVRLAAGAFF. The CDR3 DNA reads as TGTGCCAGCAGCGTGCGACTGGCCGCCGGAGCTTTCTTT.

The DNA of the CDR3 is TGCGCCAGCAAAGGCGCAGGGACGAACACTGAAGCTTTCTTT. Its translation: CASKGAGTNTEAFF. The chain has TRBV5-1 and TRBJ1-1; D may be TRBD1 (5 bases). Germline-derived CDR1 and CDR2 are SGHRS and YFSETQ. The CDR3 is 14 residues long. Deletions cut 6 bases from V and 1 base from J, with 13 bases between.

The rearrangement uses TRBV15 and TRBJ2-1; D gene uncertain. The V and J ends lost 8 bases and 2 bases respectively, with 10 bases between them. The CDR3 runs 13 residues. Germline V gene lookup returns CDR1 LNHNV and CDR2 YYDKDF (reference sequence). CDR3 amino acids: CATALAAYNEQFF. CDR3 DNA sequence: TGTGCCACCGCACTCGCGGCCTACAATGAGCAGTTCTTC. The full variable domain, in which reference TRBV15 and TRBJ2-1 provide the parts outside the CDR3, is DAMVIQNPRYQVTQFGKPVTLSCSQTLNHNVMYWYQQKSSQAPKLLFHYYDKDFNNEADTPDNFQSRRPNTSFCFLDIRSPGLGDTAMYLCATALAAYNEQFFGPGTRLTVL.

The V call is TRBV4-3, the J call TRBJ2-7; 9 bases map to TRBD2. The CDR3 consists of 17 residues. Germline CDR1 is LGHNA and CDR2 is YSLEER. J lost 6 bases, V lost 3 bases, and 15 bases had no gene match. The CDR3 DNA follows: TGCGCCAGCAGCCAGGCTCCGGGACTAGCCTCTCGGGTCGAGCAGTACTTC. It encodes CASSQAPGLASRVEQYF.

V is TRBV5-4 and J is TRBJ2-7, with 12 positions matching TRBD2. This CDR3 has 17 residues. CDR1 and CDR2 (germline): SGHNT, YYREEE (reference sequence). Trimming took 3 bases from V and 4 from J; bases not matched to a gene: 11. CDR3 DNA sequence: TGTGCCAGCAGCTCTACCACCGGGACTAGCGGGTTATACGAGCAGTACTTC. Its translation is CASSSTTGTSGLYEQYF. Combining the CDR3 with reference TRBV5-4 and TRBJ2-7 gives the whole variable domain ETGVTQSPTHLIKTRGQQVTLRCSSQSGHNTVSWYQQALGQGPQFIFQYYREEENGRGNFPPRFSGLQFPNYSSELNVNALELDDSALYLCASSSTTGTSGLYEQYFGPGTRLTVT.

This chain connects TRBV12-3 or TRBV12-4 to TRBJ1-4, with 9 bases matching TRBD1. CDR3 length equals 15 residues. The V gene end was trimmed by 3 bases and the J gene end by 7 bases; junction bases not matched to a gene: 6. The CDR3 DNA sequence: TGTGCCAGCAGTTTTACAGGGGGCTCTGGTGAAAAACTGTTTTTT. Translation gives CASSFTGGSGEKLFF.

The V call is TRBV4-3, the J call TRBJ2-7, with a tentative D call TRBD1 (6 bases). The CDR3 contains 18 residues. Trimming removed 3 bases at V and 1 base at J, with 22 bases between. Germline values: CDR1 LGHNA, CDR2 YSLEER. CDR3 sequence reads: CASSHFLRGITGSYEQYF. The CDR3 DNA follows: TGCGCCAGCAGCCACTTCTTAAGAGGGATTACAGGGTCCTACGAGCAGTACTTC.